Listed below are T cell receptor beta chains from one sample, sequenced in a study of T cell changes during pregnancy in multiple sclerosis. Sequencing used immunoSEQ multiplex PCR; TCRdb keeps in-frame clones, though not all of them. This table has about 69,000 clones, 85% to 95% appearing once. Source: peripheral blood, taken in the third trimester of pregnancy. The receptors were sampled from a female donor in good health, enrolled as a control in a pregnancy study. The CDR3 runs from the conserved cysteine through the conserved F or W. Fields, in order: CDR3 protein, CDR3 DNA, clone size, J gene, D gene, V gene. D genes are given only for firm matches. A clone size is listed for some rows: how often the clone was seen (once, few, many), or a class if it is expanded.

CDR3: CASRLERAFHNNEQFF
DNA: TGTGCAAGTCGCTTAGAGCGGGCTTTCCATAACAATGAGCAGTTCTTC
size: NA
J: TRBJ2-1
D: NA
V: TRBV12-2

CDR3: CASRTSREGEADTQYF
DNA: TGTGCCAGCAGGACTAGCCGGGAGGGCGAGGCAGATACGCAGTATTTT
size: once
J: TRBJ2-3
D: TRBD2
V: TRBV14

CDR3: CASSPSKVRPNWNTGELFF
DNA: TGTGCTAGCAGCCCGAGTAAGGTCAGGCCGAACTGGAACACCGGGGAGCTATTTTTT
size: NA
J: TRBJ2-2
D: NA
V: TRBV7-7

CDR3: CASSPRGRVRHTGELFF
DNA: TGTGCCAGCAGTCCACGGGGGAGGGTGCGGCACACCGGGGAGCTGTTTTTT
size: NA
J: TRBJ2-2
D: TRBD2
V: TRBV28

CDR3: CASRSGLPGSGQFF
DNA: TGTGCCAGCAGGTCGGGACTCCCGGGTTCAGGGCAGTTCTTC
size: NA
J: TRBJ2-1
D: NA
V: TRBV6-5

CDR3: CASSQGQDYEQYF
DNA: TGTGCCAGCAGCCAGGGACAAGACTACGAGCAGTACTTC
size: few
J: TRBJ2-7
D: NA
V: TRBV7-9

CDR3: CSVPTGNYGYTF
DNA: TGCAGCGTTCCTACAGGAAACTATGGCTACACCTTC
size: NA
J: TRBJ1-2
D: NA
V: TRBV29-1

CDR3: CASSTSGQGVNEQFF
DNA: TGCGCCAGCAGCACCTCGGGACAGGGCGTGAATGAGCAGTTCTTC
size: NA
J: TRBJ2-1
D: TRBD1
V: TRBV5-1

CDR3: CAIRGDSANEKLFF
DNA: TGTGCCATCAGGGGGGACAGCGCTAATGAAAAACTGTTTTTT
size: NA
J: TRBJ1-4
D: TRBD1
V: TRBV10-3

CDR3: CASSPGLAFGRQFF
DNA: TGTGCCAGCAGCCCCGGGCTAGCGTTCGGACGGCAGTTCTTC
size: NA
J: TRBJ2-1
D: NA
V: TRBV7-3

CDR3: CASSGSTGDYGYTF
DNA: TGCGCCAGCAGCGGTTCCACAGGGGACTATGGCTACACCTTC
size: NA
J: TRBJ1-2
D: TRBD1
V: TRBV5-1

CDR3: CAYGPSGNTIYF
DNA: TGCGCCTATGGGCCCTCTGGAAACACCATATATTTT
size: NA
J: TRBJ1-3
D: NA
V: TRBV23-1

CDR3: CASSIAGGLSYEQYF
DNA: TGTGCCAGTAGTATAGCGGGAGGGCTGTCCTACGAGCAGTACTTC
size: NA
J: TRBJ2-7
D: TRBD2
V: TRBV19

CDR3: CASSSPGQLNTGELFF
DNA: TGTGCCAGCAGTTCCCCGGGACAGCTTAACACCGGGGAGCTGTTTTTT
size: NA
J: TRBJ2-2
D: TRBD1
V: TRBV6-6

CDR3: CASSFLVTDNEQFF
DNA: TGCGCCAGCAGCTTTCTTGTCACAGACAATGAGCAGTTCTTC
size: NA
J: TRBJ2-1
D: NA
V: TRBV5-1

CDR3: CASTGQGGSPLHF
DNA: TGTGCCAGCACCGGACAGGGAGGGTCACCCCTCCACTTT
size: NA
J: TRBJ1-6
D: TRBD1
V: TRBV9

CDR3: CASSPRGAGAEKLFF
DNA: TGTGCCAGCAGCCCCCGGGGAGCCGGTGCTGAAAAACTGTTTTTT
size: NA
J: TRBJ1-4
D: NA
V: TRBV6-5

CDR3: CAVRDREDTQYF
DNA: TGTGCCGTCAGGGACAGGGAAGATACGCAGTATTTT
size: NA
J: TRBJ2-3
D: TRBD1
V: TRBV10-3

CDR3: CASRQTGRDTQYF
DNA: TGTGCCAGCAGGCAGACAGGGCGAGATACGCAGTATTTT
size: NA
J: TRBJ2-3
D: TRBD1
V: TRBV7-9